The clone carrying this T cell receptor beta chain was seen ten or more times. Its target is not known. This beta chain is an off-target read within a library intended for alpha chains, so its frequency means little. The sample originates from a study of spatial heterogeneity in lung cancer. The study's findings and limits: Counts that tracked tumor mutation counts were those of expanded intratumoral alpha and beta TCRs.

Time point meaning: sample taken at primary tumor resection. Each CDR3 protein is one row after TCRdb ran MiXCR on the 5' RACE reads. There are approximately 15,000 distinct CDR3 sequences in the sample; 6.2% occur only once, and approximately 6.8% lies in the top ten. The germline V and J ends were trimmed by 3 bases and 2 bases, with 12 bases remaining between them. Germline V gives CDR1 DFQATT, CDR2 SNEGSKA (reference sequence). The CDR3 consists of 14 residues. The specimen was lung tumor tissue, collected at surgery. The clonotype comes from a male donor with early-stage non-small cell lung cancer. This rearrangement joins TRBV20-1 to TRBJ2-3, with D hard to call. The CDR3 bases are TGCAGTGCTAGGGGTGTACTAAACACAGATACGCAGTATTTT. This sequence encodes CSARGVLNTDTQYF.